Sequencing of this T cell receptor beta chain was carried out in a study of blood T cells in healthy people across ages. Study-level background: The template switching approach captured approximately one barcoded beta molecule for every two T cells.

The V gene end was trimmed by 7 bases and the J gene end by 2 bases; junction bases not matched to a gene: 5. The CDR3 runs to 14 residues. Germline V gene lookup returns CDR1 MNHEY and CDR2 SVGEGT. PCR was performed a second time for about 7 to 12 cycles using a sample-barcoded 5' primer and a J-beta primer mix. MiXCR, applied by TCRdb to the 5' RACE reads, yields one record per CDR3 protein. The table records fewer than 2,000,000 distinct CDR3 sequences, around 40% of them present only once. The sequencing sample was made of blood. This receptor was taken from a human donor in good health. V gene TRBV6-2 or TRBV6-3 combines with J gene TRBJ2-3; 8 bases line up with TRBD2. Here the CDR3 DNA reads TGTGCCAGCACGGCGGGGGGTCCCACAGATACGCAGTATTTT. This codes for CASTAGGPTDTQYF.